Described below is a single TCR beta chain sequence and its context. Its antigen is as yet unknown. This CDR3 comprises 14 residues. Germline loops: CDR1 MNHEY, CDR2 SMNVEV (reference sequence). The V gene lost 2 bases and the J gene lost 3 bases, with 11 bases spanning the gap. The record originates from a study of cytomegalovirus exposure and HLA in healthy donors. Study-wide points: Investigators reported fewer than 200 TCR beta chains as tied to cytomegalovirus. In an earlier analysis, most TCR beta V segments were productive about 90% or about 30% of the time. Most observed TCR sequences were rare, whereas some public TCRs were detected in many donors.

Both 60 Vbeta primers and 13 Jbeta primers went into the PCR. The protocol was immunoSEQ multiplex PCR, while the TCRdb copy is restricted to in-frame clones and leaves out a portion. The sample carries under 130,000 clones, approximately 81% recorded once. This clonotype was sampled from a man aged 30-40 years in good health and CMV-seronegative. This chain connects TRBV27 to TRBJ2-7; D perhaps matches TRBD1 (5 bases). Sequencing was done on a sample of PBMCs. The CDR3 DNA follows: TGTGCCAGCAGTTTAAAATGGGGCAACTACGAGCAGTACTTC. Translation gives CASSLKWGNYEQYF.